This entry lists 27 T cell receptor beta chains sequenced from one sample in a study of T cells after yellow fever vaccination (dated by TCRdb to about 2019). The library was prepared using 5' RACE. Data came from an Illumina NovaSeq 6000. The public reads were reprocessed in TCRdb via fastp at Q25 and MiXCR, keeping in-frame beta chains. Identical CDR3 protein sequences are pooled into one entry, listed with their most common genes and DNA. Present in this sample are some 320,000 distinct CDR3 sequences, about 10% of which were seen just once. The ten largest clones capture approximately 3.3% of the sample. Per the publication, the treatment or condition label means: live attenuated yellow fever vaccine strain. This specimen consisted of CD4+ T cells sorted from PBMCs, obtained 5 days after the yellow fever booster vaccination. Every receptor here comes from a man aged 18 to 29 who received the YFV17D yellow fever vaccine.

The chain joins TRBV6-5 to TRBJ2-5, with D perhaps TRBD2 (5 bases). The CDR3 length is 12 residues. Deletions cut 6 bases from V and 3 bases from J, with 8 bases between. Germline assignment: CDR1 MNHEY and CDR2 SVGAGI. DNA for the CDR3: TGTGCCAGCAGAAGAGGGAAAGAGACCCAGTACTTC. Encoded protein: CASRRGKETQYF.

This clonotype was observed a handful of times. This chain uses TRBV9 with TRBJ1-5; TRBD1 matches 7 bases. In germline, CDR1 is SGDLS, CDR2 YYNGEE. This CDR3 has 18 residues. This CDR3 is CGCPDRTHLTNSNQPQHF. The CDR3 DNA is TGTGGGTGTCCGGACAGGACCCATTTGACGAATAGCAATCAGCCCCAGCATTTT.

The rearrangement links TRBV4-2 to TRBJ1-2; D uncertain. The germline gives CDR1 LGHNA, CDR2 YNFKEQ. This CDR3 is built from 15 residues. V was trimmed by 2 bases and J by 4 bases, leaving 14 bases between them. For the CDR3, the DNA is TGTGCCAGCAGCCAACCCCCTACCCAGATCTATGGCTACACCTTC. Residues: CASSQPPTQIYGYTF.

This clonotype was picked up many times. J is TRBJ2-1 and V is TRBV11-2; D is ambiguous. Between the trimmed V and J ends, which lost 1 base and 9 bases, there was a span of 10 bases. Germline CDR1 is SGHAT and CDR2 is FQNNGV. This CDR3 contains 13 residues. CDR3 in DNA: TGTGCCAGCAGCTTAGTCGTAAGAAGTGAGCAGTTCTTC. The encoded protein is CASSLVVRSEQFF.

V gene TRBV7-2 combines with J gene TRBJ1-1; the D gene is possibly TRBD1 (6 bases). V was trimmed by 4 bases and J by 1 base, leaving 13 bases between them. The CDR3 is 15 residues long. Per the germline V gene, CDR1 is SGHTA and CDR2 is FQGNSA. For the CDR3, the DNA is TGTGCCAGCAGCTCCCAACCGGGACAGAACACTGAAGCTTTCTTT. Encoded protein: CASSSQPGQNTEAFF.

The rearrangement uses TRBV10-3 and TRBJ2-3; D is uncertain. Deletions cut 0 bases from V and 0 bases from J, with 7 bases between. Germline V lookup: CDR1 ENHRY, CDR2 SYGVKD. The CDR3 is 15 residues long. Written as DNA, the CDR3 is TGTGCCATCAGTGAGTCGTGGGGTAGCACAGATACGCAGTATTTT. Translating gives CAISESWGSTDTQYF.

This clonotype appeared a few times. The rearrangement uses TRBV12-5 and TRBJ1-1; TRBD1 might be the D (5 bases). The CDR3 is 15 residues long. Germline V gene sequence: CDR1 LGHNT, CDR2 FRNRAP. Trimming left V 1 base short and J 0 bases short, with 9 bases between. The CDR3: CASGLDRSMNTEAFF. The CDR3 DNA follows: TGTGCTAGTGGTTTGGACAGGAGTATGAACACTGAAGCTTTCTTT. Full variable domain (outside the CDR3, taken from reference TRBV12-5 and TRBJ1-1): DARVTQTPRHKVTEMGQEVTMRCQPILGHNTVFWYRQTMMQGLELLAYFRNRAPLDDSGMPKDRFSAEMPDATLATLKIQPSEPRDSAVYFCASGLDRSMNTEAFFGQGTRLTVV.

This clonotype was found a few times. The chain joins TRBV3-1 to TRBJ1-1, with TRBD1 as a possible D gene (5 bases). The germline V gene has CDR1 LGHDT and CDR2 YNNKEL (reference sequence). V lost 5 bases, J lost 4 bases, and 14 bases lay in between. This CDR3 spans 14 amino acids. CDR3 bases: TGTGCCAGCAGCACTCACGGAGGGGCCACTGAAGCTTTCTTT. Its protein is CASSTHGGATEAFF.

The chain couples TRBV9 to TRBJ1-6; TRBD1 is a possible D gene (6 bases). CDR1 is SGDLS and CDR2 is YYNGEE in the germline V gene. The germline V and J ends were trimmed by 0 bases and 7 bases, with 11 bases remaining between them. The CDR3 covers 15 residues. The CDR3: CASSVDNRANSPLHF. The CDR3 DNA follows: TGTGCCAGCAGCGTAGACAACAGGGCCAATTCACCCCTCCACTTT.

There are many counts of this clonotype. The rearrangement joins TRBV4-2 to TRBJ1-1, with D possibly matching TRBD1 (5 bases). CDR3 length: 14 amino acids. V lost 4 bases and J 5 bases, leaving 14 bases between the germline ends. Germline V gene data show CDR1 as LGHNA and CDR2 as YNFKEQ. CDR3 nucleotide sequence: TGTGCCAGCAGCCTAGATCAGGGAAGGACTGAAGCTTTCTTT. It is translated as CASSLDQGRTEAFF.

This clonotype was observed a handful of times. The chain has TRBV28 and TRBJ1-1; maybe TRBD1 (5 bases). Between the trimmed V and J ends, which lost 6 bases and 0 bases, there was a span of 11 bases. CDR3 length: 14 residues. Per germline, CDR1 MDHEN and CDR2 SYDVKM. The CDR3 spells CASRRGGVNTEAFF. The CDR3 DNA reads TGTGCCAGCAGGAGGGGAGGAGTGAACACTGAAGCTTTCTTT.

This chain connects TRBV18 to TRBJ2-5; 7 nucleotides agree with TRBD1. V shed 5 bases and J 4 bases; nucleotides not matched to a gene: 10. CDR3 length: 15 amino acids. The germline CDR1 and CDR2 sequences are KGHSH and LQKENI. The CDR3: CASSVTGTVRETQYF. CDR3 DNA sequence: TGTGCCAGCTCAGTTACGGGGACAGTCCGAGAGACCCAGTACTTC. The variable domain in full, completed from reference TRBV18 and TRBJ2-5, reads NAGVMQNPRHLVRRRGQEARLRCSPMKGHSHVYWYRQLPEEGLKFMVYLQKENIIDESGMPKERFSAEFPKEGPSILRIQQVVRGDSAAYFCASSVTGTVRETQYFGPGTRLLVL.

This clonotype came up many times. This chain links TRBV20-1 with TRBJ2-3, with no clear D. The CDR3 totals 11 residues. Germline-derived CDR1 and CDR2 are DFQATT and SNEGSKA (reference sequence). V was trimmed by 3 bases and J by 2 bases, leaving 3 bases between them. CDR3 loop: CSARSTDTQYF. DNA of the CDR3: TGCAGTGCTAGGTCCACAGATACGCAGTATTTT.

This chain joins TRBV6-2 or TRBV6-3 and TRBJ1-6; 8 bases agree with TRBD1. The V gene end was trimmed by 2 bases and the J gene end by 7 bases; junction bases not matched to a gene: 4. From germline, CDR1 is MNHEY and CDR2 SVGEGT. The CDR3 has 15 residues. The CDR3 DNA sequence: TGTGCCAGCAGTTACCTGGGACAGGCAAATTCACCCCTCCACTTT. Translating gives CASSYLGQANSPLHF.

This clonotype was observed a handful of times. The V and J genes are TRBV4-3 and TRBJ2-1, with D possibly called TRBD1 or TRBD2 (6 bases each). Germline CDR1 LGHNA, CDR2 YSLEER. This CDR3 contains 17 residues. V dropped 1 base and J dropped 0 bases, with 13 bases sitting between them. The CDR3 DNA is TGCGCCAGCAGCCAAGCGGGGGCAGAGAGCTCCTACAATGAGCAGTTCTTC. Residues: CASSQAGAESSYNEQFF.

This clonotype showed up just a few times. The chain combines TRBV4-1 with TRBJ2-3, with 10 bases aligning to TRBD1. Per germline, CDR1 MGHRA and CDR2 YSYEKL. CDR3 size: 17 residues. The V gene end was trimmed by 1 base and the J gene end by 1 base; junction bases not matched to a gene: 5. DNA of the CDR3: TGCGCCAGCAGCCAAGTCGCCGGGACAGGGGGCACAGATACGCAGTATTTT. Translating gives CASSQVAGTGGTDTQYF.

This clonotype was found many times. J is TRBJ2-3 and V is TRBV5-6; 8 bases are a match to TRBD2. With 0 bases clipped from V and 2 bases from J, the junction kept 5 bases outside the gene matches. Germline V gene sequence: CDR1 SGHDT, CDR2 YYEEEE. The CDR3 is 16 amino acids. The CDR3 loop reads CASSLAAGAPTDTQYF. The CDR3 region has the DNA TGTGCCAGCAGCTTGGCAGCGGGGGCGCCCACAGATACGCAGTATTTT.

J is TRBJ2-3 and V is TRBV9; D is perhaps TRBD1 (6 bases). Germline V gene lookup returns CDR1 SGDLS and CDR2 YYNGEE. V was trimmed by 0 bases and J by 2 bases, leaving 16 bases between them. CDR3 size: 17 residues. The CDR3 spells CASSVEPGVGNTDTQYF. Written as DNA, the CDR3 is TGTGCCAGCAGCGTAGAGCCAGGGGTGGGGAACACAGATACGCAGTATTTT.

This clonotype showed up just a few times. The V call is TRBV29-1, the J call TRBJ2-5; D is unresolved. Germline CDR1 is SQVTM and CDR2 is ANQGSEA. The CDR3 has 13 residues. The V end lost 3 bases, the J end lost 5 bases, and 13 bases lay between the germline ends. CDR3 bases: TGCAGCGTTGATTCCGCGGTCCTGGAGACCCAGTACTTC. Translating it yields CSVDSAVLETQYF.

This clonotype was counted at least ten times. J is TRBJ2-2 and V is TRBV2; no firm D call. Trimming left V 6 bases short and J 0 bases short, with 8 bases between. This CDR3 contains 14 residues. The germline V gene encodes CDR1 SNHLY and CDR2 FYNNEI. CDR3 nucleotide sequence: TGTGCCAGCAGGGATCGATCGAACACCGGGGAGCTGTTTTTT. This codes for CASRDRSNTGELFF.

The chain employs TRBV5-1 and TRBJ1-1; 7 bases align to TRBD1. CDR3 length: 16 amino acids. Germline V gene sequence: CDR1 SGHRS, CDR2 YFSETQ. V dropped 4 bases and J dropped 0; count of bases not matched to a gene: 9. As DNA, the CDR3 is TGCGCCAGCAGCCCCAGACAGGGAGGAATGAACACTGAAGCTTTCTTT. As protein: CASSPRQGGMNTEAFF.

The rearrangement links TRBV3-1 to TRBJ1-2; D remains unclear. This CDR3 has 13 amino acids. CDR1 is LGHDT, CDR2 YNNKEL, per germline (reference sequence). Trimming removed 6 bases from V and 6 bases from J, with 14 bases in between. In DNA form, the CDR3 reads TGTGCCAGCAGGTCCTCGAGGGCCCATGGCTACACCTTC. Its protein product is CASRSSRAHGYTF.

The chain combines TRBV7-9 with TRBJ2-3; 8 bases match TRBD2. The CDR3 contains 16 residues. Per the germline V gene, CDR1 is SEHNR and CDR2 is FQNEAQ (reference sequence). Trimming took 0 bases from V and 0 from J; bases not matched to a gene: 2. In DNA, the CDR3 is TGTGCCAGCAGCTTAGCGCGGGGGGAAAGCACAGATACGCAGTATTTT. It translates to CASSLARGESTDTQYF.

The sample holds a few counts of this clonotype. The chain joins TRBV3-2 to TRBJ2-5; TRBD1 is the table's D call, not checked against the DNA. TRBV3-2 represents a pseudogene. This CDR3 region has 17 residues. For the CDR3, the DNA is TGTGCCAGCAGCCAAGTATCCCCGCACAGGGCGGGGGAGACCCAGTACTTC. Encoded protein: CASSQVSPHRAGETQYF.

The rearrangement uses TRBV6-6 and TRBJ2-6, with 11 bases lining up with TRBD2. The CDR3 sequence is 18 residues long. The V and J ends lost 7 bases and 0 bases, in that order; junction bases with no gene match: 8. Germline V gene lookup returns CDR1 MNHNY and CDR2 SVGAGI (reference sequence). The CDR3 bases are TGTGCCAGCAAGCCACTAGCGGGGGAACCCTCTGGGGCCAACGTCCTGACTTTC. Residues: CASKPLAGEPSGANVLTF.

This clonotype turned up a few times. The rearrangement joins TRBV10-3 to TRBJ1-2; tentative D call: TRBD1 (6 bases). CDR1 is ENHRY and CDR2 is SYGVKD in the germline V gene. CDR3 length: 15 amino acids. Trimming cost V 0 bases and J 4 bases, with 12 bases left between them. The CDR3 protein is CAISESGGAGYGYTF. CDR3 in DNA: TGTGCCATCAGTGAGTCCGGGGGCGCGGGCTATGGCTACACCTTC.

A few counts support this clonotype. The chain uses TRBV12-3 or TRBV12-4 and TRBJ2-3, with 9 positions matching TRBD2. Unmatched junction bases numbered 8, after V lost 6 bases and J lost 4 bases. The CDR3 loop spans 15 amino acids. CDR3 sequence (DNA): TGTGCCAGCAGGTTGAGCGGGGGGCTAGCAGATACGCAGTATTTT. It translates to CASRLSGGLADTQYF.